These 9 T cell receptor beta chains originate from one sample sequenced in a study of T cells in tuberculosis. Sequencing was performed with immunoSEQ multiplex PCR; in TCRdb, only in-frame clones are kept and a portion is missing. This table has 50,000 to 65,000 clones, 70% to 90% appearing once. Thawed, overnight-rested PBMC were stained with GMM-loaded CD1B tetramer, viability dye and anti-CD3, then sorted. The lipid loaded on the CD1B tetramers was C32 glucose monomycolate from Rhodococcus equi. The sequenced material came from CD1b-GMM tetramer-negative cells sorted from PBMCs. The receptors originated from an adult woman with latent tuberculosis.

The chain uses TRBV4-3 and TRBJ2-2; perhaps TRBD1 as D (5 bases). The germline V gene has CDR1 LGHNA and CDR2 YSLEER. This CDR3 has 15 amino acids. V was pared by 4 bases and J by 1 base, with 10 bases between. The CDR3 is CASSPVGRNTGELFF. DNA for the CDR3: TGCGCCAGCAGCCCAGTGGGGCGGAACACCGGGGAGCTGTTTTTT.

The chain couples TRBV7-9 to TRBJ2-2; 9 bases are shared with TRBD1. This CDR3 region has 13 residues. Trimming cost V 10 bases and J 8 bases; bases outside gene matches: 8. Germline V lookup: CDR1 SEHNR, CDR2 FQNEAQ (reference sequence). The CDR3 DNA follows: TGTGCCACACAGACAGGGGGATCAGGGGAGCTGTTTTTT. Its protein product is CATQTGGSGELFF.

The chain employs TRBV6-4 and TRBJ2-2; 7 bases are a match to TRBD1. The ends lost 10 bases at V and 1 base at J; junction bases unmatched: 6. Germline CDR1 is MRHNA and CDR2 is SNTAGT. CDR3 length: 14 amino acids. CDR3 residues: CATSTGLNTGELFF. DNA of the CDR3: TGTGCCACATCGACAGGGCTGAACACCGGGGAGCTGTTTTTT.

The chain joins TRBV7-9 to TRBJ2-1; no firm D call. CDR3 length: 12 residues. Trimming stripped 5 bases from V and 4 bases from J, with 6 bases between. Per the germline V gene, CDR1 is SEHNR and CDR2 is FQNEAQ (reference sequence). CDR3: CASSPEYNEQFF. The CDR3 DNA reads TGTGCCAGCAGCCCAGAATACAATGAGCAGTTCTTC.

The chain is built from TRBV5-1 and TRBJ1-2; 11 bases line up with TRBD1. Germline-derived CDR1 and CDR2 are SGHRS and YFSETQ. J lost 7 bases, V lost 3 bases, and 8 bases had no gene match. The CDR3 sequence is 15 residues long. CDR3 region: CASSSDPGTGGGYTF. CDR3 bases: TGCGCCAGCAGCTCCGACCCTGGGACAGGGGGTGGCTACACCTTC. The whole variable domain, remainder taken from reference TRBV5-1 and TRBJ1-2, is KAGVTQTPRYLIKTRGQQVTLSCSPISGHRSVSWYQQTPGQGLQFLFEYFSETQRNKGNFPGRFSGRQFSNSRSEMNVSTLELGDSALYLCASSSDPGTGGGYTFGSGTRLTVV.

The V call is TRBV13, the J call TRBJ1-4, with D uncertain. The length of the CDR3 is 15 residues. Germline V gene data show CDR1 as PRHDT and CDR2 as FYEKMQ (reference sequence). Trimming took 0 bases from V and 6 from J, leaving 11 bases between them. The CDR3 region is CASSLGSGEDEKLFF. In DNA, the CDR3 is TGTGCCAGCAGCTTAGGTTCTGGGGAGGATGAAAAACTGTTTTTT.

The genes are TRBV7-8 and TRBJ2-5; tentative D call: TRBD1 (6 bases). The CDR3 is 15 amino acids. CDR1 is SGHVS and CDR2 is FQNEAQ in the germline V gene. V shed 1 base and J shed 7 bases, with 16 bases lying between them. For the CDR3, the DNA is TGTGCCAGCAGCTTAGGAGGGACACCCACGGGGACCCAGTACTTC. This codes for CASSLGGTPTGTQYF.

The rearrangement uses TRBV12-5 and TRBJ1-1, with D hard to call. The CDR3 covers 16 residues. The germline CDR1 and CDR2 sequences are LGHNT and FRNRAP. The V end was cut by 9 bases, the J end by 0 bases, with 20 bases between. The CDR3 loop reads CASRHGTLGVNTEAFF. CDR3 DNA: TGTGCTAGCCGCCATGGTACTTTAGGAGTGAACACTGAAGCTTTCTTT.

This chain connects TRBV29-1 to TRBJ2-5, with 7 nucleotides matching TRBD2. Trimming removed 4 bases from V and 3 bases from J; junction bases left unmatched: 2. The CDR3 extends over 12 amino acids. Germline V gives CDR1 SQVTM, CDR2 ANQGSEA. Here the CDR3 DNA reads TGCAGCGTTGGGGCGGGGGAAGAGACCCAGTACTTC. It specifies CSVGAGEETQYF.